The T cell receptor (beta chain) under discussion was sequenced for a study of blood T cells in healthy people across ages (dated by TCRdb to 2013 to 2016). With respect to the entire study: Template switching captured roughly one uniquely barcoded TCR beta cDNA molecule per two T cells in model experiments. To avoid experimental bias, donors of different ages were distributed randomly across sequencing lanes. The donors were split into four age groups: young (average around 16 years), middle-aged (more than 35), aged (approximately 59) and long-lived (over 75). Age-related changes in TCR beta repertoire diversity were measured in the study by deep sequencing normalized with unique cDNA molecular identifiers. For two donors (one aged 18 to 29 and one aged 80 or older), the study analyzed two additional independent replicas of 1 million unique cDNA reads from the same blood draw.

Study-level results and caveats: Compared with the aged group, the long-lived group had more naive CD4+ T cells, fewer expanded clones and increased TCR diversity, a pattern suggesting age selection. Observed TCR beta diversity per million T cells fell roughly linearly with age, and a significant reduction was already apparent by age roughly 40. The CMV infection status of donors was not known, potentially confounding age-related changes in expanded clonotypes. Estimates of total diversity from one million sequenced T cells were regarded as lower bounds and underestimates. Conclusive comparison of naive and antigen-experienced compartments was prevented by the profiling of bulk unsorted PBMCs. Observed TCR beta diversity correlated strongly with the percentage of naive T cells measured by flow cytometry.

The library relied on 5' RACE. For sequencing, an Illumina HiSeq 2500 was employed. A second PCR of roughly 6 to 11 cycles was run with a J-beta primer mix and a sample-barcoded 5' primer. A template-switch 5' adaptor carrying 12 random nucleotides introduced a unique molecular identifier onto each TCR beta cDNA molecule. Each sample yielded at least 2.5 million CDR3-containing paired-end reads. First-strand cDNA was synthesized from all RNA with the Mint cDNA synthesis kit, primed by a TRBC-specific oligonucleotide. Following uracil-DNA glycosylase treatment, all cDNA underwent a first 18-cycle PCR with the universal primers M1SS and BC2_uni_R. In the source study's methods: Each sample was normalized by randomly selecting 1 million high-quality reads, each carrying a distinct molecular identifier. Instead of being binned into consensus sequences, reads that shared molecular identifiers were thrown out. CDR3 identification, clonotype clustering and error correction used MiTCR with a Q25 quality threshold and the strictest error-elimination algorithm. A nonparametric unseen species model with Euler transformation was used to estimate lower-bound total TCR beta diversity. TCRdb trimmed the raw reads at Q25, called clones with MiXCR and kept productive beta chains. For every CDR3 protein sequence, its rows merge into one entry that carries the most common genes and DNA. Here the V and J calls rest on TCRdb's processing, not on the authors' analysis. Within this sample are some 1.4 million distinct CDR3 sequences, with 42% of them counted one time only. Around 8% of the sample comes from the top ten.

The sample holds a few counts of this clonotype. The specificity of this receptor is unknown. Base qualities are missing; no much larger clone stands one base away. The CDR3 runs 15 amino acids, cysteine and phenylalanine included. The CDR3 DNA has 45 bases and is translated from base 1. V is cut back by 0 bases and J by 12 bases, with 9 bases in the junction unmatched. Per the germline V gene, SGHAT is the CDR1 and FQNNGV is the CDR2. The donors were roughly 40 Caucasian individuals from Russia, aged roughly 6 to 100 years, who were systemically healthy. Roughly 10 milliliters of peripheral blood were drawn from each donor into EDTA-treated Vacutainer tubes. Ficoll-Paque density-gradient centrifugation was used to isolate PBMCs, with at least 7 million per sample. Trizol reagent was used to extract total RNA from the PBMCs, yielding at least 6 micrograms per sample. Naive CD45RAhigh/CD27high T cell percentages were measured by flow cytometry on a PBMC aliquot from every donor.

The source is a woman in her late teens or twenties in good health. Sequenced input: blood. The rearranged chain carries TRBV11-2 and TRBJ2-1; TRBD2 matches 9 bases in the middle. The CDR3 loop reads CASSLEAGGRHGQFF. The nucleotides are TGTGCCAGCAGCTTAGAAGCGGGGGGCCGACATGGGCAGTTCTTC.